Reported below is one T cell receptor (beta chain). Its antigen is unknown. J was trimmed by 1 base and V by 4 bases; bases with no gene match: 11. The germline V gene encodes CDR1 KGHSH and CDR2 LQKENI. The CDR3 is made up of 17 amino acids. The primer mix had 60 Vbeta and 13 Jbeta primers. The assay was immunoSEQ multiplex PCR, and TCRdb's table has in-frame clones only and misses some. The profile covers 110,000 to 150,000 clones, with approximately 71% appearing a single time and around 3.4% taken by the ten largest. This record comes from a study of cytomegalovirus exposure and HLA in healthy donors. In the study overall: Out of 180 million or so T cells, an earlier analysis found 117 million unique TCR beta sequences in total. Study results and limitations: Segments of the TCR beta V type were, in most cases, productive about 90% or about 30% of the time in an earlier analysis. Cytomegalovirus association was assigned to more than 150 TCR beta chains.

The donors gave bone marrow, and they were healthy. Sequenced sample: PBMCs. This sequence joins TRBV18 and TRBJ2-7, with 9 nucleotides matching TRBD2. This TCR came from a man aged 40-49 years in good health and CMV-seronegative. CDR3: CASSQTAGGSISYEQYF. DNA for the CDR3: TGTGCCAGCTCACAAACGGCGGGGGGGTCTATATCCTACGAGCAGTACTTC.